The 19 T cell receptor beta chains listed next were all sequenced from one sample in a study of T cell repertoires in cytomegalovirus infection. MiXCR, applied by TCRdb to the reads, yields one record per CDR3 protein. This sample carries nearly 650,000 distinct CDR3 sequences, more than 20% of them seen once, and the ten largest clones take roughly 8%. The sequenced material came from CD8+ T cells from PBMCs. The receptors derive from a human donor in good health (CMV status not recorded). Some clones in this sample may be carry-over from other donors' samples.

The chain uses TRBV13 and TRBJ1-1, with D possibly matching TRBD1 (6 bases). Germline-derived CDR1 and CDR2 are PRHDT and FYEKMQ (reference sequence). The V gene lost 8 bases and the J gene lost 2 bases, with 18 bases spanning the gap. The CDR3 spans 15 residues. CDR3 sequence (DNA): TGTGCCAGCCTCTATGGGAGGGGGGGCAACACTGAAGCTTTCTTT. Protein product: CASLYGRGGNTEAFF.

The sample holds a few counts of this clonotype. The chain has TRBV23-1 and TRBJ1-5, with 7 bases that match TRBD1. TRBV23-1 is an open reading frame, and its role is uncertain. V trimming: 0 bases; J trimming: 3 bases; junction bases outside the gene matches: 11. The CDR3 length is 18 residues. CDR3 coding DNA: TGCGCCAGCAGTCAATCAATGGGACAGCTCCCTTTCAATCAGCCCCAGCATTTT. It codes for CASSQSMGQLPFNQPQHF.

J is TRBJ1-1 and V is TRBV28, with D perhaps TRBD1 (6 bases). The germline gives CDR1 MDHEN, CDR2 SYDVKM. V gave up 6 bases and J gave up 1 base, with 21 bases separating them. The CDR3 extends over 17 amino acids. The CDR3 spells CASRRLTRGAKNTEAFF. The CDR3 bases are TGTGCCAGCAGAAGATTAACTCGGGGGGCGAAGAACACTGAAGCTTTCTTT.

A word on this clonotype: This could be a read error, since a much larger clone is one nucleotide away. V and J are TRBV27 and TRBJ2-1; no clear D gene. Germline CDR1 and CDR2: MNHEY and SMNVEV (reference sequence). This CDR3 is 12 amino acids long. The DNA for the CDR3 is TGTGCCAGCAGTCCAACCTTTAATGTGCAGTTCTTC. The encoded protein is CASSPTFNVQFF.

This clonotype showed up just a few times. The chain joins TRBV28 to TRBJ1-1, with a tentative D call TRBD1 (6 bases). Looked up from germline, CDR1 is MDHEN and CDR2 is SYDVKM. The V end lost 6 bases, the J end lost 8 bases, and 7 bases lay between the germline ends. CDR3 length equals 10 residues. For the CDR3, the DNA is TGTGCCAGCAGCCAGGGGGAAGCTTTCTTT. Translation: CASSQGEAFF.

This clonotype turned up a few times. The chain combines TRBV9 with TRBJ2-1; 11 bases align to TRBD1. Germline CDR1 is SGDLS and CDR2 is YYNGEE. The CDR3 extends over 19 amino acids. The trim removed 3 bases at V and 4 bases at J, leaving 15 bases unmatched. The CDR3 region is CASSALSRRDRGYYNEQFF. The CDR3 bases are TGTGCCAGCAGCGCCTTGTCACGCCGGGACAGGGGGTATTACAATGAGCAGTTCTTC.

This clonotype was detected only a few times. This chain connects TRBV6-2 or TRBV6-3 to TRBJ1-6; 10 nucleotides match TRBD1. The J segment lost 8 bases and the V segment lost 7 bases, leaving 5 bases of the junction unmatched. Germline assignment: CDR1 MNHEY and CDR2 SVGEGT. The CDR3 has 14 residues. As DNA, the CDR3 is TGTGCCAGCAAGATAGGGACAGGGGATTCACCCCTCCACTTT. It encodes CASKIGTGDSPLHF.

Comment on this clonotype: A much larger clone lies one base from this, so it may be a read error. This chain uses TRBV7-2 with TRBJ1-4; TRBD1 might be the D (6 bases). Germline V lookup: CDR1 SGHTA, CDR2 FQGNSA. V lost 5 bases, J lost 12 bases, and 25 bases lay in between. This CDR3 has 16 amino acids. The CDR3 DNA follows: TGTGCCAGCAGCCTCAGCGACAGGCCCAAGGTGGAAGAACTGTTTTTT. Protein product: CASSLSDRPKVEELFF.

This clonotype has a count of ten or more. Written as DNA, the CDR3 is TGTGCCAGCAGCCCCTCCGGGATTGACGATGGGCAGTACTTC. It encodes CASSPSGIDDGQYF. J is TRBJ2-7 and V is TRBV7-9, with a weak D call TRBD2 (5 bases). V was clipped by 5 bases and J by 9 bases, with 20 bases between them. The CDR3 runs 14 residues. The germline CDR1 and CDR2 sequences are SEHNR and FQNEAQ (reference sequence).

This clonotype was observed a few times. The chain couples TRBV9 to TRBJ1-1, with no clear D. The CDR3 extends over 13 amino acids. Germline V gene sequence: CDR1 SGDLS, CDR2 YYNGEE. V lost 0 bases, J lost 7 bases, and 10 bases lay in between. CDR3 region: CASSVGGDLEAFF. The CDR3 nucleotides are TGTGCCAGCAGCGTAGGAGGCGATCTTGAAGCTTTCTTT.

This clonotype was found a few times. V usage is TRBV7-8 and J usage is TRBJ2-2, with unresolved D. Germline V gives CDR1 SGHVS, CDR2 FQNEAQ. CDR3 size: 15 residues. With 6 bases removed from V and 1 base from J, the gap between germline ends came to 12 bases. The CDR3 is CASSGFLGNTGELFF. CDR3 coding DNA: TGTGCCAGCAGTGGCTTCTTGGGGAACACCGGGGAGCTGTTTTTT.

This clonotype was seen only a few times. In DNA, the CDR3 is TGTGCCAGCAGTTACAATACGAGGGCCCTATCTAACTATGGCTACACCTTC. This codes for CASSYNTRALSNYGYTF. The rearrangement joins TRBV6-5 to TRBJ1-2; D gene ambiguous. V dropped 2 bases and J dropped 0 bases, with 16 bases sitting between them. This CDR3 comprises 17 residues. Germline V gives CDR1 MNHEY, CDR2 SVGAGI.

The chain combines TRBV2 with TRBJ2-1; D call uncertain. The CDR3 runs 11 residues. Germline V gene sequence: CDR1 SNHLY, CDR2 FYNNEI. V lost 9 bases and J 6 bases, leaving 9 bases between the germline ends. In DNA, the CDR3 is TGTGCCAGTCAACCCTCCAATGAGCAGTTCTTC. Its translation is CASQPSNEQFF.

This clonotype has a count of ten or more. This chain links TRBV18 with TRBJ1-6; TRBD1 matches 7 bases. Per germline, CDR1 KGHSH and CDR2 LQKENI. The CDR3 length is 14 residues. With V trimmed by 6 bases and J by 10 bases, 9 bases remained unmatched. Written as DNA, the CDR3 is TGTGCCAGCTCTCGACTAGACAGGGACTCACCCCTCCACTTT. Translating it yields CASSRLDRDSPLHF.

This clonotype was seen ten or more times. The chain has TRBV28 and TRBJ2-1; 8 bases fit TRBD2. Germline loops: CDR1 MDHEN, CDR2 SYDVKM. The CDR3 loop spans 16 amino acids. The V segment lost 5 bases and the J segment 0 bases; nucleotides outside the gene matches: 6. The CDR3 reads CASSLWAGGSYNEQFF. CDR3 coding DNA: TGTGCCAGCAGTCTTTGGGCGGGGGGCTCCTACAATGAGCAGTTCTTC.

This clonotype appeared many times. The rearrangement links TRBV11-2 to TRBJ1-3; unclear D gene. This CDR3 contains 16 residues. Trimming shortened V by 5 bases and J by 5 bases, and 19 bases separated the two germline ends. Germline V lookup: CDR1 SGHAT, CDR2 FQNNGV. The CDR3 DNA sequence: TGTGCCAGCAGCCCCCGAGGGAAGACCGCCAGAAACACCATATATTTT. As protein: CASSPRGKTARNTIYF.

V usage is TRBV5-5 and J usage is TRBJ2-7, with a possible D match to TRBD2 (6 bases). Trimming removed 1 base at V and 1 base at J, with 9 bases between. The germline V gene has CDR1 SGHKS and CDR2 YYEKEE (reference sequence). This CDR3 spans 14 amino acids. CDR3 sequence reads: CASSLLGTSYEQYV. Written as DNA, the CDR3 is TGTGCCAGCAGCTTGCTTGGGACTTCCTACGAGCAGTACGTC.

This clonotype was picked up a small number of times. The CDR3 reads CSVEDFASGTEAFF. For the CDR3, the DNA is TGCAGCGTTGAAGACTTCGCTAGTGGCACTGAAGCTTTCTTT. V is TRBV29-1 and J is TRBJ1-1; D call uncertain. The germline gives CDR1 SQVTM, CDR2 ANQGSEA. This CDR3 spans 14 amino acids. V was shortened by 0 bases and J by 4 bases, with 12 bases between the two germline ends.

This clonotype was detected once. The chain couples TRBV6-5 to TRBJ1-3, with TRBD1 identical over 9 bases. The CDR3 has 17 residues. J lost 2 bases, V lost 2 bases, and 7 bases had no gene match. Germline-derived CDR1 and CDR2 are MNHEY and SVGAGI. CDR3 sequence reads: CASSYTGTGTAGNTIYF. The CDR3 DNA reads TGTGCCAGCAGTTACACCGGGACAGGGACGGCTGGAAACACCATATATTTT.